Below, 20 T cell receptor beta chains from the same sample are listed, as sequenced in a study of CD8+ T cells in alopecia areata. Extracted from the samples, RNA was reverse transcribed into cDNA to serve as the sequencing template. Libraries were prepared by immunoSEQ multiplex PCR; TCRdb keeps only in-frame clonotypes and omits some of them. The sample includes approximately 150,000 clones, approximately 50% of them seen just once. The sample here was CD4+ T cells sorted from blood, taken at week 0. These TCRs come from a human donor with alopecia areata.

The gene calls are TRBV7-9 and TRBJ2-7; D remains ambiguous. Trimming cost V 2 bases and J 0 bases, with 8 bases left between them. This CDR3 is built from 14 residues. Germline loops: CDR1 SEHNR, CDR2 FQNEAQ (reference sequence). CDR3 bases: TGTGCCAGCAGCTTATCCGGGCTCTCCTACGAGCAGTACTTC. It is translated as CASSLSGLSYEQYF.

The gene calls are TRBV29-1 and TRBJ2-2; no definite D call. With 6 bases removed from V and 5 bases from J, the gap between germline ends came to 10 bases. Germline loops: CDR1 SQVTM, CDR2 ANQGSEA. The CDR3 length is 12 residues. CDR3 DNA: TGCAGCGTACGCAGTCCTACCGGGGAGCTGTTTTTT. This encodes CSVRSPTGELFF.

This chain joins TRBV5-1 and TRBJ2-5; unclear D gene. CDR1 is SGHRS, CDR2 YFSETQ, per germline. The V end was cut by 0 bases, the J end by 5 bases, with 14 bases between. The CDR3 extends over 15 amino acids. CDR3 region: CASSLAAPVGETQYF. The CDR3 nucleotides read TGCGCCAGCAGCTTGGCGGCCCCGGTAGGGGAGACCCAGTACTTC.

This rearrangement joins TRBV29-1 to TRBJ2-2; 7 nucleotides match TRBD2. V was clipped by 3 bases and J by 6 bases; unmatched bases: 7. Germline-derived CDR1 and CDR2 are SQVTM and ANQGSEA. The CDR3 is made up of 14 amino acids. The CDR3 region has the DNA TGCAGCGTTGAGGGCAGCGGGGTAGCCGGGGAGCTGTTTTTT. Translation gives CSVEGSGVAGELFF.

This clone came up a few times. The chain combines TRBV7-8 with TRBJ1-5; D gene ambiguous. Per the germline V gene, CDR1 is SGHVS and CDR2 is FQNEAQ. V was shortened by 5 bases and J by 0 bases, with 20 bases between the two germline ends. The CDR3 is made up of 18 amino acids. CDR3 in DNA: TGTGCCAGCAGCCCCAGAACGACCGGAGGCTATAGCAATCAGCCCCAGCATTTT. It is translated as CASSPRTTGGYSNQPQHF.

The chain carries TRBV7-2 and TRBJ1-5, with D possibly TRBD1 on 5 matching bases. V gave up 1 base and J gave up 1 base, with 8 bases separating them. Germline CDR1 SGHTA, CDR2 FQGNSA. CDR3 length equals 15 residues. The CDR3 is CASSLGGRSNQPQHF. The CDR3 DNA follows: TGTGCCAGCAGCTTAGGGGGCAGGAGCAATCAGCCCCAGCATTTT.

This clone came up a few times. V is TRBV5-4 and J is TRBJ2-1; 11 nucleotides line up with TRBD2. CDR1 SGHNT and CDR2 YYREEE come from the germline V gene (reference sequence). The CDR3 runs 15 residues. V lost 1 base, J lost 7 bases, and 4 bases stayed unmatched. The DNA for the CDR3 is TGTGCCAGCAGCTTGCCGGGACTAGCGGAAAATGAGCAGTTCTTC. Translated: CASSLPGLAENEQFF.

J is TRBJ2-6 and V is TRBV30, with TRBD2 as a possible D gene (6 bases). V was shortened by 5 bases and J by 3 bases, with 20 bases between the two germline ends. From germline, CDR1 is GTSNPN and CDR2 SVGIG (reference sequence). This CDR3 region has 17 residues. The CDR3 region is CAWWGTGLYGGANVLTF. The DNA for the CDR3 is TGTGCCTGGTGGGGGACTGGATTATATGGTGGGGCCAACGTCCTGACTTTC.

The chain employs TRBV5-1 and TRBJ2-5, with a tentative D call TRBD2 (6 bases). Deletions cut 4 bases from V and 2 bases from J, with 9 bases between. The CDR3 runs 13 residues. Per germline, CDR1 SGHRS and CDR2 YFSETQ. Written as DNA, the CDR3 is TGCGCCAGCAGCCCAGCGGGTCAAGAGACCCAGTACTTC. This translates into CASSPAGQETQYF.

The rearrangement joins TRBV2 to TRBJ2-7; D is undetermined. The germline gives CDR1 SNHLY, CDR2 FYNNEI. V was shortened by 1 base and J by 7 bases, with 8 bases between the two germline ends. The CDR3 consists of 12 residues. The CDR3 protein is CASSEEVWEQYF. CDR3 sequence (DNA): TGTGCCAGCAGTGAAGAGGTGTGGGAGCAGTACTTC.

The chain combines TRBV27 with TRBJ2-1; the match to TRBD2 covers 14 bases. Per germline, CDR1 MNHEY and CDR2 SMNVEV (reference sequence). After removal of 6 bases from V and 8 bases from J, the junction contained 15 bases not matched to a gene. CDR3 length equals 18 residues. The chain's CDR3 is CASSPLPGTSGRIDEQFF. CDR3 DNA: TGTGCCAGCAGCCCCCTCCCCGGGACTAGCGGGAGAATCGATGAGCAGTTCTTC.

The CDR3 protein is CASSLVLAGEETQYF. The CDR3 bases are TGTGCCAGCAGCTTAGTACTAGCGGGAGAAGAGACCCAGTACTTC. V gene TRBV7-2 combines with J gene TRBJ2-5; 11 bases align to TRBD2. This CDR3 comprises 15 residues. With V trimmed by 1 base and J by 3 bases, 1 base remained unmatched. Germline V lookup: CDR1 SGHTA, CDR2 FQGNSA.

The chain links TRBV4-1 to TRBJ2-1; D is unresolved. In germline, CDR1 is MGHRA, CDR2 YSYEKL. The ends were cut back, 1 base at V and 8 bases at J, with 15 bases in the middle. The length of the CDR3 is 15 residues. Here the CDR3 reads CASSQGVDLGYEQFF. The CDR3 DNA is TGCGCCAGCAGCCAAGGAGTAGATCTGGGGTATGAGCAGTTCTTC.

This clone was seen a few times. The gene calls are TRBV5-1 and TRBJ2-3; 7 bases line up with TRBD1. The germline V gene encodes CDR1 SGHRS and CDR2 YFSETQ. The CDR3 extends over 15 amino acids. V gave up 2 bases and J gave up 1 base; unmatched junction bases: 4. CDR3 region: CASSLQGFGTDTQYF. The CDR3 DNA reads TGCGCCAGCAGCTTACAGGGGTTCGGCACAGATACGCAGTATTTT.

The table lists this clone with a few counts. The V gene is TRBV29-1, the J gene TRBJ1-2; a weak D match, TRBD1 (5 bases). This CDR3 is 12 amino acids long. The V end lost 7 bases, the J end lost 5 bases, and 14 bases lay between the germline ends. Looked up from germline, CDR1 is SQVTM and CDR2 is ANQGSEA. The CDR3 sequence: CSADPGGYGYTF. In DNA, the CDR3 is TGCAGCGCCGACCCGGGGGGGTATGGCTACACCTTC.

This clone was seen a few times. This sequence joins TRBV10-3 and TRBJ1-2, with unresolved D. This CDR3 is 14 amino acids long. The germline V and J ends were trimmed by 3 bases and 4 bases, with 12 bases remaining between them. The germline V gene encodes CDR1 ENHRY and CDR2 SYGVKD. CDR3 coding DNA: TGTGCCATCAGTGAATTGGCAGACCTCTATGGCTACACCTTC. This sequence encodes CAISELADLYGYTF.

The chain has TRBV5-1 and TRBJ2-7, with 12 positions matching TRBD2. This CDR3 contains 16 residues. The V segment lost 3 bases and the J segment 5 bases; nucleotides outside the gene matches: 9. Germline CDR1 and CDR2: SGHRS and YFSETQ. CDR3 sequence (DNA): TGCGCCAGCAGCTCAACGACTAGCGGGAGTAAAAACGAGCAGTACTTC. Its protein product is CASSSTTSGSKNEQYF.

Only a few counts were recorded for this clone. The chain carries TRBV7-3 and TRBJ2-7, with 10 nucleotides matching TRBD1. Per germline, CDR1 SGHTA and CDR2 FQGTGA. The V segment lost 4 bases and the J segment 6 bases; nucleotides outside the gene matches: 9. This CDR3 has 15 residues. CDR3 nucleotides: TGTGCCAGCAGCTCAGAAGGGACAGGGGTTTCCGAGCAGTACTTC. As protein: CASSSEGTGVSEQYF.

The chain links TRBV2 to TRBJ2-3; 8 bases line up with TRBD2. The germline gives CDR1 SNHLY, CDR2 FYNNEI. Trimming at V came to 9 bases and at J to 4 bases, leaving 9 bases not matched to a gene. This CDR3 comprises 14 residues. The CDR3 protein is CASHPGTRADTQYF. The CDR3 nucleotides read TGTGCCAGTCATCCCGGGACTAGGGCAGATACGCAGTATTTT.

The chain is built from TRBV20-1 and TRBJ2-5; no clear D gene. The germline CDR1 and CDR2 sequences are DFQATT and SNEGSKA (reference sequence). Trimming took 6 bases from V and 2 from J, leaving 7 bases between them. This CDR3 has 11 residues. For the CDR3, the DNA is TGCAGTGCCCGAAGACAAGAGACCCAGTACTTC. Translation gives CSARRQETQYF.